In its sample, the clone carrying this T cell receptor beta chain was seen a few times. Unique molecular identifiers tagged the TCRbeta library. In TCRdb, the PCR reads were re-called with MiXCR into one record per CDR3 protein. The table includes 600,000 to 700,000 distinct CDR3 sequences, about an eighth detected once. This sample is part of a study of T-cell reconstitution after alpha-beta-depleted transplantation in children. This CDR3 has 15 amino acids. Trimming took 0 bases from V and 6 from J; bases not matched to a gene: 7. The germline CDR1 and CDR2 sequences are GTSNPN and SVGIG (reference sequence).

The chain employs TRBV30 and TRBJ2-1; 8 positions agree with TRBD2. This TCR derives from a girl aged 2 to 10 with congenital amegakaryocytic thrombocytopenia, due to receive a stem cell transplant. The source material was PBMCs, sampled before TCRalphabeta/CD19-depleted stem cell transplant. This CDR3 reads CAWSVPWTSLNEQFF. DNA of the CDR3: TGTGCCTGGAGTGTTCCGTGGACTAGCCTCAATGAGCAGTTCTTC.